One sample yielded the 12 T cell receptor beta chains listed below, sequenced in a study of T cell repertoires in ileal Crohn's disease. Here immunoSEQ multiplex PCR was the method, and the copy in TCRdb shows in-frame clones only, minus some. The sample records about 7,000 clones, about three quarters being singletons. The sequenced sample was ileal tissue. The receptor set was obtained from an adult with Crohn's disease.

The chain employs TRBV5-6 and TRBJ1-2; no clear D gene. This CDR3 contains 12 residues. Trimming shortened V by 2 bases and J by 4 bases, and 6 bases separated the two germline ends. Germline assignment: CDR1 SGHDT and CDR2 YYEEEE. The CDR3 protein is CASSFSPYGYTF. Here the CDR3 DNA reads TGTGCCAGCAGCTTCTCTCCCTATGGCTACACCTTC. Supplemented by reference TRBV5-6 and TRBJ1-2, the full variable domain reads DAGVTQSPTHLIKTRGQQVTLRCSPKSGHDTVSWYQQALGQGPQFIFQYYEEEERQRGNFPDRFSGHQFPNYSSELNVNALLLGDSALYLCASSFSPYGYTFGSGTRLTVV.

The chain is built from TRBV19 and TRBJ1-2, with a tentative D call TRBD1 (6 bases). The CDR3 has 15 residues. Germline CDR1 is LNHDA and CDR2 is SQIVND (reference sequence). Trimming shortened V by 3 bases and J by 2 bases, and 13 bases separated the two germline ends. CDR3 in amino acids: CASSMATGSNYGYTF. The DNA of the CDR3 is TGTGCCAGTAGTATGGCTACAGGGTCCAACTATGGCTACACCTTC.

The sample holds a few counts of this clone. V usage is TRBV30 and J usage is TRBJ1-5; D gene unclear. This CDR3 spans 14 amino acids. V was pared by 0 bases and J by 1 base, with 7 bases between. Germline V gene data show CDR1 as GTSNPN and CDR2 as SVGIG (reference sequence). The CDR3 is CAWSVLRSNQPQHF. CDR3 DNA sequence: TGTGCCTGGAGTGTCTTGAGAAGCAATCAGCCCCAGCATTTT.

This clone was recorded a few times. V is TRBV5-1 and J is TRBJ1-6, with 9 positions matching TRBD1. Germline V gene lookup returns CDR1 SGHRS and CDR2 YFSETQ. With 2 bases clipped from V and 8 bases from J, the junction kept 5 bases outside the gene matches. The CDR3 is 15 amino acids. In nucleotides, the CDR3 is TGCGCCAGCAGCTTACGACAGGGGGTTGATTCACCCCTCCACTTT. It codes for CASSLRQGVDSPLHF.

V gene TRBV6-5 combines with J gene TRBJ1-2, with TRBD1 matching 7 bases. Unmatched junction bases numbered 9, after V lost 6 bases and J lost 2 bases. Germline V gene lookup returns CDR1 MNHEY and CDR2 SVGAGI. The CDR3 is 15 residues long. The CDR3 bases are TGTGCCAGCAGATTTGACAGGGAAAGCAACTATGGCTACACCTTC. Translating it yields CASRFDRESNYGYTF.

The chain carries TRBV6-5 and TRBJ2-7; perhaps TRBD1 as D (5 bases). With 0 bases removed from V and 6 bases from J, the gap between germline ends came to 9 bases. The CDR3 has 13 amino acids. In germline, CDR1 is MNHEY, CDR2 SVGAGI. The CDR3 loop is CASSYSGHPEQYF. CDR3 bases: TGTGCCAGCAGTTACTCAGGACACCCCGAGCAGTACTTC.

Sample share makes this clone medium-sized (0.01 to 0.1%). The chain is built from TRBV6-6 and TRBJ2-7; the D is unclear. V lost 10 bases and J lost 6, with 10 bases in between. The CDR3 runs 10 residues. The germline gives CDR1 MNHNY, CDR2 SVGAGI (reference sequence). CDR3 sequence reads: CATYRSEQYF. CDR3 nucleotides: TGTGCCACCTACCGAAGCGAGCAGTACTTC.

There are a few counts of this clone. The chain employs TRBV28 and TRBJ1-5; 7 bases line up with TRBD1. From germline, CDR1 is MDHEN and CDR2 SYDVKM. The CDR3 is 16 residues long. With V trimmed by 5 bases and J by 4 bases, 11 bases remained unmatched. The CDR3 protein is CASSPEGTAINQPQHF. CDR3 sequence (DNA): TGTGCCAGCAGTCCTGAAGGGACAGCTATTAATCAGCCCCAGCATTTT.

This clone appeared a few times. The chain employs TRBV4-1 and TRBJ2-6, with TRBD2 as a possible D gene (6 bases). The CDR3 extends over 19 amino acids. The germline CDR1 and CDR2 sequences are MGHRA and YSYEKL. V lost 0 bases, J lost 0 bases, and 15 bases lay in between. The CDR3 reads CASSQDLSGCDSGANVLTF. The CDR3 bases are TGCGCCAGCAGCCAAGATCTGAGCGGGTGCGACTCTGGGGCCAACGTCCTGACTTTC.

A single count supports this clone. This chain uses TRBV5-1 with TRBJ1-1; D remains ambiguous. The germline V gene has CDR1 SGHRS and CDR2 YFSETQ. V lost 2 bases and J 4 bases, leaving 9 bases between the germline ends. The CDR3 is 13 amino acids. CDR3 sequence reads: CASSFGWSTEAFF. In DNA, the CDR3 is TGCGCCAGCAGCTTTGGTTGGAGCACTGAAGCTTTCTTT.

This clone turned up a few times. This rearrangement joins TRBV11-2 to TRBJ1-2; D is uncertain. Germline lookup yields CDR1 SGHAT and CDR2 FQNNGV. The CDR3 spans 14 residues. Trimming removed 0 bases at V and 0 bases at J, with 5 bases between. This chain's CDR3 is CASSLDGANYGYTF. The CDR3 DNA reads TGTGCCAGCAGCTTAGACGGGGCTAACTATGGCTACACCTTC. The whole variable domain, remainder taken from reference TRBV11-2 and TRBJ1-2, is EAGVAQSPRYKIIEKRQSVAFWCNPISGHATLYWYQQILGQGPKLLIQFQNNGVVDDSQLPKDRFSAERLKGVDSTLKIQPAKLEDSAVYLCASSLDGANYGYTFGSGTRLTVV.

The sample holds one count of this clone. The chain recombines TRBV28 with TRBJ2-7; 9 positions agree with TRBD2. This CDR3 is 13 amino acids long. Germline loops: CDR1 MDHEN, CDR2 SYDVKM. Germline trimming cut 8 bases from V and 3 bases from J; bases unmatched to any gene: 5. The CDR3 sequence is CASEAGGNYEQYF. CDR3 coding DNA: TGTGCCAGCGAAGCGGGGGGAAACTACGAGCAGTACTTC.